This TCR beta chain comes out of a study of patients and donors after allogeneic stem cell transplantation. TCRdb reprocessed the RT-PCR reads with MiXCR, giving one entry per CDR3 protein. The data contain 400,000 to 450,000 distinct CDR3 sequences, roughly 16% of them singletons. V lost 5 bases and J lost 2; bases outside the gene matches: 10. CDR3 length: 17 amino acids. This sequence joins TRBV12-3 or TRBV12-4 and TRBJ2-1; TRBD2 agrees at 9 bases. The TCR comes from a human donor who was either an allogeneic HSCT recipient or a stem cell or donor lymphocyte infusion donor (not recorded which). It is not recorded whose cells these are; they may come from a transplant donor. Sequencing used blood, either unsorted or a sorted T cell fraction (not recorded which). CDR3 sequence: CASSRGRSGSTYNEQFF. The CDR3 DNA follows: TGTGCCAGCAGTAGGGGTCGTAGCGGGAGCACCTACAATGAGCAGTTCTTC.